Detailed here is one T cell receptor beta chain. This clone's antigen is unknown. Base qualities are not provided; no much larger clone lies one nucleotide away. This specimen belongs to a study of technical replicates of blood from a handful of donors (TCRdb year 2017). V trim: 4 bases; J trim: 0 bases; unmatched bases: 4. According to the germline V gene, CDR1 reads SGDLS and CDR2 reads YYNGEE. From the cysteine through the phenylalanine, the CDR3 covers 14 amino acids. CDR3 DNA is the only sequence kept; it has 42 bases, read in frame from the first base. The method behind the library was the immunoSEQ multiplex PCR assay. Held by TCRdb, this immuneACCESS table contains in-frame sequences only and omits some clones. Under half of the omission traces to an unresolved V gene where checked; the cause of the rest is unknown. Within this sample are 85,000 to 100,000 clones, with approximately 90% of them counted one time only. Of the sample, around 0.3% is held by the ten largest clones.

The rearrangement joined TRBV9 to TRBJ2-7; a stretch of 7 junction bases matches TRBD2. Sequenced input: T cells isolated from PBMCs. The clonotype was recovered from a human donor in good health. The nucleotide sequence is TGTGCCAGCAGCTTAGGCGGGAGCTCCTACGAGCAGTACTTC. Its protein product is CASSLGGSSYEQYF.